Shown below are 26 T cell receptor beta chains from a single sample sequenced in a study of T cell responses to AZD1222 COVID-19 vaccine. Method: immunoSEQ multiplex PCR; TCRdb's copy keeps in-frame clones and lacks some. The table has 95,000 to 150,000 clones, 75% to 90% seen once. The specimen was peripheral blood, collected on day 0 of AZD1222 vaccination. All receptors derive from an adult in good health.

The chain couples TRBV27 to TRBJ2-2, with D unclear. This CDR3 is built from 12 residues. Trimming left V 5 bases short and J 6 bases short, with 7 bases between. Per germline, CDR1 MNHEY and CDR2 SMNVEV (reference sequence). The CDR3 is CASSPRAGELFF. Here the CDR3 DNA reads TGTGCCAGCAGTCCTCGGGCCGGGGAGCTGTTTTTT.

This chain joins TRBV10-3 and TRBJ2-1, with TRBD2 matching 11 bases. The CDR3 consists of 14 residues. With V trimmed by 8 bases and J by 5 bases, 5 bases remained unmatched. Germline V gene data show CDR1 as ENHRY and CDR2 as SYGVKD. The CDR3 is CAIYSGGADNEQFF. In nucleotides, the CDR3 is TGTGCCATCTATAGCGGGGGGGCTGACAATGAGCAGTTCTTC.

The chain uses TRBV27 and TRBJ1-6; no firm D call. V lost 2 bases and J 10 bases, leaving 15 bases between the germline ends. Germline V gene sequence: CDR1 MNHEY, CDR2 SMNVEV (reference sequence). This CDR3 region has 15 residues. CDR3 in DNA: TGTGCCAGCAGTTTAACTTACAGCCCTTCCTCACCCCTCCACTTT. This encodes CASSLTYSPSSPLHF.

This clone was found once. This chain uses TRBV28 with TRBJ1-1; D is unresolved. The germline CDR1 and CDR2 sequences are MDHEN and SYDVKM. The CDR3 is made up of 14 amino acids. The V end lost 4 bases, the J end lost 4 bases, and 13 bases lay between the germline ends. CDR3 nucleotide sequence: TGTGCCAGCAGTTCCCCTGGACGGGGCACTGAAGCTTTCTTT. Its protein product is CASSSPGRGTEAFF. The whole variable domain, remainder taken from reference TRBV28 and TRBJ1-1, is DVKVTQSSRYLVKRTGEKVFLECVQDMDHENMFWYRQDPGLGLRLIYFSYDVKMKEKGDIPEGYSVSREKKERFSLILESASTNQTSMYLCASSSPGRGTEAFFGQGTRLTVV.

The genes are TRBV6-5 and TRBJ2-3; D remains ambiguous. V dropped 2 bases and J dropped 6 bases, with 6 bases sitting between them. CDR1 is MNHEY and CDR2 is SVGAGI in the germline V gene. This CDR3 region has 12 residues. CDR3 DNA sequence: TGTGCCAGCAGTTACAGGCCTGATACGCAGTATTTT. Translated: CASSYRPDTQYF.

The V call is TRBV28, the J call TRBJ1-2; D not resolved. V was shortened by 2 bases and J by 2 bases, with 9 bases between the two germline ends. The CDR3 runs to 14 residues. Germline values: CDR1 MDHEN, CDR2 SYDVKM. The CDR3 DNA reads as TGTGCCAGCAGTTTAGTTCCCTCCAACTATGGCTACACCTTC. Translating gives CASSLVPSNYGYTF.

This clone is a singleton in its sample. For the CDR3, the DNA is TGTGCCAGCAGAACAGCGGGACAAAATAATTCACCCCTCCACTTT. This gives the protein CASRTAGQNNSPLHF. V usage is TRBV11-2 and J usage is TRBJ1-6, with TRBD1 as a possible D gene (6 bases). The CDR3 runs 15 residues. Germline CDR1 SGHAT, CDR2 FQNNGV. Trimming shortened V by 6 bases and J by 5 bases, and 14 bases separated the two germline ends. Full variable domain (rest looked up from reference TRBV11-2 and TRBJ1-6): EAGVAQSPRYKIIEKRQSVAFWCNPISGHATLYWYQQILGQGPKLLIQFQNNGVVDDSQLPKDRFSAERLKGVDSTLKIQPAKLEDSAVYLCASRTAGQNNSPLHFGNGTRLTVT.

The chain uses TRBV19 and TRBJ1-1; D gene unclear. Trimming removed 3 bases at V and 1 base at J, with 9 bases between. Looked up from germline, CDR1 is LNHDA and CDR2 is SQIVND (reference sequence). CDR3 size: 14 residues. CDR3 protein: CASSMRQQNTEAFF. The CDR3 nucleotides are TGTGCCAGTAGTATGCGACAACAGAACACTGAAGCTTTCTTT.

J is TRBJ1-1 and V is TRBV7-9; a weak D match, TRBD1 (6 bases). Germline lookup yields CDR1 SEHNR and CDR2 FQNEAQ (reference sequence). V dropped 3 bases and J dropped 5 bases, with 10 bases sitting between them. The CDR3 has 13 residues. CDR3 residues: CASSFTRGTEAFF. In nucleotides, the CDR3 is TGTGCCAGCAGCTTCACGAGGGGGACTGAAGCTTTCTTT.

The chain links TRBV2 to TRBJ1-2, with D possibly matching TRBD1 (6 bases). The germline gives CDR1 SNHLY, CDR2 FYNNEI. The germline V and J ends were trimmed by 9 bases and 5 bases, with 7 bases remaining between them. The CDR3 consists of 10 residues. DNA for the CDR3: TGTGCCAGTACAGGGTATGGCTACACCTTC. This encodes CASTGYGYTF.

V is TRBV28 and J is TRBJ1-2, with D possibly being TRBD1 (5 bases). The CDR3 loop spans 13 amino acids. Per germline, CDR1 MDHEN and CDR2 SYDVKM. V was trimmed by 3 bases and J by 7 bases, leaving 12 bases between them. The CDR3 is CASSLGGTGGYTF. DNA for the CDR3: TGTGCCAGCAGTTTGGGGGGGACGGGTGGCTACACCTTC.

This chain joins TRBV27 and TRBJ1-5; D is undetermined. V was clipped by 4 bases and J by 5 bases, with 15 bases between them. CDR3 length: 15 amino acids. Germline assignment: CDR1 MNHEY and CDR2 SMNVEV (reference sequence). The DNA of the CDR3 is TGTGCCAGCAGTTATGGCCAGGCCGGGGATCAGCCCCAGCATTTT. Translated: CASSYGQAGDQPQHF.

The CDR3 here is CASSVGSRGGNTIYF. CDR3 nucleotide sequence: TGTGCCAGCAGCGTAGGGTCTCGCGGAGGAAACACCATATATTTT. J is TRBJ1-3 and V is TRBV9; D gene uncertain. The V end was cut by 0 bases, the J end by 4 bases, with 11 bases between. The CDR3 length is 15 residues. Germline values: CDR1 SGDLS, CDR2 YYNGEE.

CDR3 DNA sequence: TGTGCCAGCAGCTCCCTGACCGGGGGCCTGGAGACCCAGTACTTC. This sequence encodes CASSSLTGGLETQYF. This chain links TRBV7-9 with TRBJ2-5, with D perhaps assigned TRBD1 or TRBD2 (6 bases each). Germline V lookup: CDR1 SEHNR, CDR2 FQNEAQ (reference sequence). The CDR3 consists of 15 residues. Deletions cut 4 bases from V and 5 bases from J, with 17 bases between.

V gene TRBV9 combines with J gene TRBJ2-1; 9 bases align to TRBD2. CDR3 length: 15 amino acids. Germline V gene sequence: CDR1 SGDLS, CDR2 YYNGEE. The J segment lost 3 bases and the V segment lost 4 bases, leaving 5 bases of the junction unmatched. The CDR3 nucleotides read TGTGCCAGCAGCCCGGGACTAGCTGGCTACAATGAGCAGTTCTTC. The encoded protein is CASSPGLAGYNEQFF.

The chain employs TRBV28 and TRBJ2-3; possibly TRBD2 for D (5 bases). The CDR3 is 18 amino acids. Germline CDR1 is MDHEN and CDR2 is SYDVKM. Trimming shortened V by 2 bases and J by 0 bases, and 18 bases separated the two germline ends. CDR3 sequence: CASSLKRKLPTSTDTQYF. In nucleotides, the CDR3 is TGTGCCAGCAGTTTAAAGCGGAAACTACCAACTAGCACAGATACGCAGTATTTT.

A word on this clone: This clone may be a read error of a much larger clone one base away. Other DNA sequences in this specimen translate into the identical CDR3. This chain uses TRBV15 with TRBJ1-2, with 10 bases matching TRBD1. Germline CDR1 LNHNV, CDR2 YYDKDF (reference sequence). The CDR3 spans 14 residues. The CDR3 sequence is CATSRDRGAYGYTF. The CDR3 coding sequence is TGTGCTACCAGCAGGGACAGGGGAGCTTATGGCTACACCTTC.

This chain connects TRBV6-5 to TRBJ1-5; D gene ambiguous. Per the germline V gene, CDR1 is MNHEY and CDR2 is SVGAGI. This CDR3 spans 13 amino acids. Trimming pared 6 bases from V and 0 bases from J, leaving 6 bases between. CDR3 in amino acids: CASSSVSNQPQHF. The CDR3 DNA reads TGTGCCAGCAGCTCGGTTAGCAATCAGCCCCAGCATTTT.

Concerning this clone itself: One junction end does not reproduce the germline sequence, and a read error may be involved. The chain couples TRBV18 to TRBJ2-1; the D gene is possibly TRBD2 (6 bases). CDR3 size: 16 residues. Germline CDR1 is KGHSH and CDR2 is LQKENI. CDR3 bases: TGTGTCAGCTCACCGGGTCTCGGGGAGGCCTACAATGAGCAGTTCTTC. Translation: CVSSPGLGEAYNEQFF.

The gene calls are TRBV18 and TRBJ2-5; 8 bases align to TRBD1. There are 15 residues in the CDR3. The germline gives CDR1 KGHSH, CDR2 LQKENI. V was clipped by 0 bases and J by 4 bases; unmatched bases: 4. The CDR3 spells CASSPPGQAIETQYF. The DNA for the CDR3 is TGTGCCAGCTCACCACCGGGACAGGCCATAGAGACCCAGTACTTC.

V is TRBV12-3 or TRBV12-4 and J is TRBJ1-3; D unresolved. The CDR3 is made up of 13 amino acids. Trimming removed 6 bases from V and 1 base from J, with 7 bases in between. The DNA of the CDR3 is TGTGCCAGCAGACAGTCATCTGGAAACACCATATATTTT. Translating gives CASRQSSGNTIYF.

Concerning this clone itself: Sequence at one end of the junction differs from germline and may be a read error. V and J are TRBV6-1 and TRBJ1-5; no clear D. The germline gives CDR1 MNHNS, CDR2 SASEGT. This CDR3 comprises 13 residues. This chain's CDR3 is CASREGIDQPQHF. CDR3 coding DNA: TGTGCCAGCAGGGAAGGGATTGATCAGCCCCAGCATTTT.

V usage is TRBV6-2 or TRBV6-3 and J usage is TRBJ2-3, with D maybe TRBD2 (6 bases). Trimming pared 6 bases from V and 7 bases from J, leaving 23 bases between. Germline V lookup: CDR1 MNHEY, CDR2 SVGEGT. The length of the CDR3 is 16 residues. DNA for the CDR3: TGTGCCAGCAGCGAACGAGGGGACTCCCGCGGGTATACGCAGTATTTT. This translates into CASSERGDSRGYTQYF.

The rearrangement joins TRBV7-3 to TRBJ2-1; TRBD2 is a possible D gene (6 bases). In germline, CDR1 is SGHTA, CDR2 FQGTGA. CDR3 size: 15 residues. Trimming removed 4 bases from V and 8 bases from J, with 18 bases in between. The CDR3, as DNA: TGTGCCAGCAGCTCGGGACTCACCAACAGCGATGAGCAGTTCTTC. It codes for CASSSGLTNSDEQFF. The full variable domain, in which reference TRBV7-3 and TRBJ2-1 provide the parts outside the CDR3, is GAGVSQTPSNKVTEKGKYVELRCDPISGHTALYWYRQSLGQGPEFLIYFQGTGAADDSGLPNDRFFAVRPEGSVSTLKIQRTERGDSAVYLCASSSGLTNSDEQFFGPGTRLTVL.

This clone came up once. V usage is TRBV4-3 and J usage is TRBJ1-3; D is ambiguous. The CDR3 is 15 residues long. V lost 0 bases to trimming and J lost 2 bases, with 8 bases between them. The V gene's germline CDR1 is LGHNA and CDR2 YSLEER. CDR3 sequence (DNA): TGCGCCAGCAGCCAAGATCGGGAGCCTGGAAACACCATATATTTT. It specifies CASSQDREPGNTIYF.

J is TRBJ1-5 and V is TRBV28; D is undetermined. V was clipped by 4 bases and J by 6 bases, with 10 bases between them. Germline CDR1 MDHEN, CDR2 SYDVKM. The CDR3 has 13 amino acids. As DNA, the CDR3 is TGTGCCAGCAGTTCCGTTAGAGCTCAGCCCCAGCATTTT. Translated, it gives CASSSVRAQPQHF. The full variable domain, its missing parts supplied by reference TRBV28 and TRBJ1-5, is DVKVTQSSRYLVKRTGEKVFLECVQDMDHENMFWYRQDPGLGLRLIYFSYDVKMKEKGDIPEGYSVSREKKERFSLILESASTNQTSMYLCASSSVRAQPQHFGDGTRLSIL.